This T cell receptor beta chain derives from a study of T cells in Graves' hyperthyroidism and ophthalmopathy. This clonotype was seen at least ten times. TCR beta CDR3 region amplification was performed from RNA transcripts. The HTBI set primed first-round TCR CDR3 RT-PCR. TCRdb passed the multiplex PCR reads through MiXCR, listing each CDR3 protein once. The sample consists of about 740,000 distinct CDR3 sequences, around 13% of them appearing once. This CDR3 comprises 11 residues. The germline V gene has CDR1 SGHAT and CDR2 FQNNGV. V was cut by 4 bases and J by 9 bases, with 7 bases left in between.

The specimen was blood. The V call is TRBV11-2, the J call TRBJ2-4; D remains unclear. This receptor was taken from a woman aged 18 to 35 with Graves' hyperthyroidism. The CDR3: CASSSIGIQYF. The DNA for the CDR3 is TGTGCCAGCAGCTCCATTGGCATTCAGTACTTC.